Listed below are T cell receptor beta chains from one sample, sequenced in a study of technical replicates of blood from four donors. Generated by immunoSEQ multiplex PCR, the TCRdb table keeps only in-frame clones and is missing some. Among fewer than 90,000 clones listed, approximately 93% were seen once. Input material: T cells isolated from PBMCs. The receptors come from a human donor in good health. The CDR3 runs from the conserved cysteine through the conserved F or W. Each record gives: V gene, D gene, J gene, clone size, CDR3 DNA, CDR3 protein. A D gene is named only where the DNA matches it firmly. Rows give clone size only sometimes, using once, few, many, or a class for an expanded clone.

v_gene: TRBV28; d_gene: TRBD1; j_gene: TRBJ2-6; abundance: .; CDR3nt: TGTGCCAGCAGAACGTCCGGGACAGGGGATGGGGCCAACGTCCTGACTTTC; CDR3aa: CASRTSGTGDGANVLTF
v_gene: TRBV5-8; d_gene: .; j_gene: TRBJ2-4; abundance: .; CDR3nt: TGTGCCAGCAGCTTGGGACAGGCAGCCAAAAACATTCAGTACTTC; CDR3aa: CASSLGQAAKNIQYF
v_gene: TRBV19; d_gene: TRBD1; j_gene: TRBJ1-3; abundance: .; CDR3nt: TGTGCTAAAAACCGATTGACTTTATCTGCCCCTATTTATACAGGGGGCTCTGGAAACACCATATATTTT; CDR3aa: CAKNRLTLSAPIYTGGSGNTIYF
v_gene: TRBV6-1; d_gene: .; j_gene: TRBJ1-5; abundance: .; CDR3nt: TGTGCCAGCAGTGAGTATTATCAGCCCCAGCATTTT; CDR3aa: CASSEYYQPQHF
v_gene: TRBV6-1; d_gene: .; j_gene: TRBJ1-6; abundance: .; CDR3nt: TGTGCCAGCAGTGAAGCTCCCACAGGCAATTCACCCCTCCACTTT; CDR3aa: CASSEAPTGNSPLHF
v_gene: TRBV7-7; d_gene: TRBD1; j_gene: TRBJ2-7; abundance: .; CDR3nt: TGTGCCAGCAGCTTATCACTTGGGACAGCGAACTACGAGCAGTACTTC; CDR3aa: CASSLSLGTANYEQYF
v_gene: TRBV30; d_gene: TRBD1; j_gene: TRBJ1-6; abundance: .; CDR3nt: TGTGCCTGGAGTGTGGGGACAGCGGCAACCGCCCTCCACTTT; CDR3aa: CAWSVGTAATALHF
v_gene: TRBV5-1; d_gene: .; j_gene: TRBJ1-1; abundance: .; CDR3nt: TGCGCCAGCAGCCGCGGGGGCAGGGCAGCAGGCACTGAAGCTTTCTTT; CDR3aa: CASSRGGRAAGTEAFF
v_gene: TRBV5-1; d_gene: TRBD1; j_gene: TRBJ1-4; abundance: .; CDR3nt: TGCGCCAGCAGCTTGGGGGGGGACAGCCCCTTTGAAAAACTGTTTTTT; CDR3aa: CASSLGGDSPFEKLFF
v_gene: TRBV5-1; d_gene: .; j_gene: TRBJ2-3; abundance: .; CDR3nt: TGCGCCAGCAGCTTGGCCCCAGGGGCTGGCACAGATACGCAGTATTTT; CDR3aa: CASSLAPGAGTDTQYF
v_gene: TRBV7-8; d_gene: .; j_gene: TRBJ2-7; abundance: .; CDR3nt: TGTGCCAGCAGCTTATTTGCGGGGACAGCCTACGAGCAGTACTTC; CDR3aa: CASSLFAGTAYEQYF
v_gene: TRBV4-2; d_gene: TRBD2; j_gene: TRBJ2-7; abundance: .; CDR3nt: TGTGCCAGCAGCTCCCGGACTAGCGGGGCTGATGAGCAGTACTTC; CDR3aa: CASSSRTSGADEQYF
v_gene: TRBV7-2; d_gene: TRBD1; j_gene: TRBJ2-1; abundance: once; CDR3nt: TGTGCCAGCAGCCCACCGGGACAGGGGTACAATGAGCAGTTCTTC; CDR3aa: CASSPPGQGYNEQFF
v_gene: TRBV5-1; d_gene: TRBD2; j_gene: TRBJ2-1; abundance: .; CDR3nt: TGCGCCAGCAGCACCGGACTAGCGGGAGGTGAGCAGTTCTTC; CDR3aa: CASSTGLAGGEQFF
v_gene: TRBV27; d_gene: .; j_gene: TRBJ2-2; abundance: .; CDR3nt: TGTGCCAGCAGTTTATCGATCGGCGGGAACACCGGGGAGCTGTTTTTT; CDR3aa: CASSLSIGGNTGELFF
v_gene: TRBV9; d_gene: .; j_gene: TRBJ2-3; abundance: .; CDR3nt: TGTGCCAGCCGAATGACCGGGGAGTTAACAGATACGCAGTATTTT; CDR3aa: CASRMTGELTDTQYF
v_gene: TRBV27; d_gene: .; j_gene: TRBJ2-3; abundance: once; CDR3nt: TGTGCCAGCAGTTTATACCAGGTCACAGATACGCAGTATTTT; CDR3aa: CASSLYQVTDTQYF
v_gene: TRBV27; d_gene: .; j_gene: TRBJ2-7; abundance: .; CDR3nt: TGTGCCAGCACCGCCCGCGGGGATCATGCCTACGAGCAGTACTTC; CDR3aa: CASTARGDHAYEQYF
v_gene: TRBV11-2; d_gene: .; j_gene: TRBJ2-3; abundance: .; CDR3nt: TGTGCCAGCAGCTTGAGGGGGTCCTACACGGATACGCAGTATTTT; CDR3aa: CASSLRGSYTDTQYF
v_gene: TRBV10-3; d_gene: TRBD2; j_gene: TRBJ2-5; abundance: .; CDR3nt: TGTGCCATCAGTGATCTAGCGGGGGGACAAGAGACCCAGTACTTC; CDR3aa: CAISDLAGGQETQYF
v_gene: TRBV19; d_gene: .; j_gene: TRBJ1-2; abundance: .; CDR3nt: TGTGCCAGTCAAGAGGGGTTTGGTGGGCAGGGGAAGGTCTATGGCTACACCTTC; CDR3aa: CASQEGFGGQGKVYGYTF
v_gene: TRBV7-6; d_gene: TRBD1; j_gene: TRBJ2-1; abundance: .; CDR3nt: TGTGCCAGCAGCTTAAAAACCGGCGGTCCTGGACAGGGATACAATGAGCAGTTCTTC; CDR3aa: CASSLKTGGPGQGYNEQFF
v_gene: TRBV7-9; d_gene: TRBD1; j_gene: TRBJ1-1; abundance: .; CDR3nt: TGTGCCAGCAGCCTCGCACAGGGGAACAGTGAAGCTTTCTTT; CDR3aa: CASSLAQGNSEAFF
v_gene: TRBV5-1; d_gene: .; j_gene: TRBJ2-3; abundance: .; CDR3nt: TGCGCCAGCACCCTGACTACCGTCGCAGATACGCAGTATTTT; CDR3aa: CASTLTTVADTQYF
v_gene: TRBV27; d_gene: TRBD1; j_gene: TRBJ1-2; abundance: .; CDR3nt: TGTGCCAGCAGTTTATCATTTGACAGGGCCCGTAACTATGGCTACACCTTC; CDR3aa: CASSLSFDRARNYGYTF
v_gene: TRBV4-2; d_gene: .; j_gene: TRBJ2-7; abundance: .; CDR3nt: TGTGCCAGCAGCCAAGAGGGGAGTTGGGGCTCCTACGAGCAGTACTTC; CDR3aa: CASSQEGSWGSYEQYF
v_gene: TRBV28; d_gene: .; j_gene: TRBJ2-5; abundance: .; CDR3nt: TGTGCCAGCAGGACTATCCAAGAGACCCAGTACTTC; CDR3aa: CASRTIQETQYF
v_gene: TRBV5-4; d_gene: TRBD2; j_gene: TRBJ2-7; abundance: .; CDR3nt: TGTGCCAGCAGCTTTACGGGAGGGCGTTCCTACGAGCAGTACTTC; CDR3aa: CASSFTGGRSYEQYF
v_gene: TRBV7-9; d_gene: TRBD1; j_gene: TRBJ1-2; abundance: .; CDR3nt: TGTGCCAGCAGCAACGGGACAGGACCGGGGGGCACCTTC; CDR3aa: CASSNGTGPGGTF
v_gene: TRBV5-1; d_gene: .; j_gene: TRBJ2-3; abundance: .; CDR3nt: TGCGCCAGCAGCCTAGGGACACTAAAGACCTTCACAGATACGCAGTATTTT; CDR3aa: CASSLGTLKTFTDTQYF
v_gene: TRBV6-1; d_gene: .; j_gene: TRBJ2-7; abundance: .; CDR3nt: TGTGCCAGCAGTGAGGTCCGGGAAGGCTCCTACGAGCAGTACTTC; CDR3aa: CASSEVREGSYEQYF
v_gene: TRBV19; d_gene: .; j_gene: TRBJ2-7; abundance: .; CDR3nt: TGTGCCAGTAGTCCCGCTGTGTTGGGGGGCTACGAGCAGTACTTC; CDR3aa: CASSPAVLGGYEQYF
v_gene: TRBV29-1; d_gene: TRBD1; j_gene: TRBJ2-5; abundance: .; CDR3nt: TGCAGCGTTGAAGACCCCATCACGCACCGGGACAGGGGCCAAGAGACCCAGTACTTC; CDR3aa: CSVEDPITHRDRGQETQYF
v_gene: TRBV28; d_gene: .; j_gene: TRBJ1-5; abundance: .; CDR3nt: TGTGCCAGCAGTCGGGATTTTGGACAGCAGTATAGCAATCAGCCCCAGCATTTT; CDR3aa: CASSRDFGQQYSNQPQHF
v_gene: TRBV18; d_gene: TRBD2; j_gene: TRBJ2-2; abundance: once; CDR3nt: TGTGCCAGCTCATTTGGGACGGGAGGCAGCACCGGGGAGCTGTTTTTT; CDR3aa: CASSFGTGGSTGELFF
v_gene: TRBV11-2; d_gene: .; j_gene: TRBJ2-6; abundance: .; CDR3nt: TGTGCCAGCAGCTTATACAGGGTCGGGGCCAACGTCCTGACTTTC; CDR3aa: CASSLYRVGANVLTF
v_gene: TRBV18; d_gene: TRBD1; j_gene: TRBJ2-3; abundance: .; CDR3nt: TGTGCCAGCTCACCACCGGACAGGGGGCCCACAGATACGCAGTATTTT; CDR3aa: CASSPPDRGPTDTQYF